Sequencing of this T cell receptor beta chain was carried out in a study of shared clonotypes between healthy human individuals. Study as a whole: Plates per donor: three CD4 naive, three CD4 memory, two CD8 naive, one CD8 memory.

The V gene lost 6 bases and the J gene lost 7 bases, with 19 bases spanning the gap. CDR1 is MNHEY and CDR2 is SMNVEV in the germline V gene (reference sequence). The CDR3 runs 15 residues. Sequencing used immunoSEQ multiplex PCR; TCRdb keeps in-frame clones, though not all of them. This table holds approximately 180,000 clones, about 93% found once. The chain combines TRBV27 with TRBJ1-5, with D maybe TRBD1 (5 bases). Sequencing was performed on naive CD4+ T cells sorted from blood. Subset in this sample: CD45RA+ positively selected. The sequence was collected from a woman in her twenties or thirties in good health. CDR3 protein: CASRPIQDSGQPQHF. As DNA, the CDR3 is TGTGCCAGCAGACCAATACAGGATAGTGGGCAGCCCCAGCATTTT.